This T cell receptor (beta chain) derives from a study of T cell responses to AZD1222 COVID-19 vaccine. The table came from immunoSEQ multiplex PCR; TCRdb's copy has only in-frame clones and leaves some out. The sample carries under 110,000 clones, around 91% recorded once. This clone showed up just once. J was trimmed by 0 bases and V by 6 bases; bases with no gene match: 9. The CDR3 totals 16 residues. The V gene's germline CDR1 is SNHLY and CDR2 FYNNEI. The chain employs TRBV2 and TRBJ2-3, with 7 positions matching TRBD2. Sequenced material: peripheral blood, taken 28 days after the second AZD1222 dose. The sequence came from an adult who received the AZD1222 COVID-19 vaccine. CDR3 in DNA: TGTGCCAGCAGGGGGGGGAGGACCGATAGCACAGATACGCAGTATTTT. Translation gives CASRGGRTDSTDTQYF.